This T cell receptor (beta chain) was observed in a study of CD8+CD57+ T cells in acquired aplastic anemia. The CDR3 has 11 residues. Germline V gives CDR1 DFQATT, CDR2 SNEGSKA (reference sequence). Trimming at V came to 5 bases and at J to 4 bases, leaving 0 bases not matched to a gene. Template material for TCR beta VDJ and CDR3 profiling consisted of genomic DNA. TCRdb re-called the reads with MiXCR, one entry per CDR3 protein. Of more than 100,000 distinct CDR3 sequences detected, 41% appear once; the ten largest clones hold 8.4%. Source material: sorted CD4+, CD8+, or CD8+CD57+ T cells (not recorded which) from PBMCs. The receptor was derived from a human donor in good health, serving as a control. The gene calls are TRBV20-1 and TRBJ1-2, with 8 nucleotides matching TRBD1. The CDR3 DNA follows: TGCAGTGCTCAGGGGGCCTATGGCTACACCTTC. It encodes CSAQGAYGYTF.